The text below deals with one T cell receptor (beta chain). Its target is unknown. Assay used: immunoSEQ multiplex PCR; TCRdb lists only in-frame clones, some missing. The sample consists of 130,000 to 150,000 clones, approximately 78% of them appearing once. The source of the sample is a study of T cell responses to AZD1222 COVID-19 vaccine. Study-wide findings and caveats: Just a handful of AZD1222 recipients were seropositive at baseline.

V gave up 3 bases and J gave up 3 bases, with 15 bases separating them. Germline V gene lookup returns CDR1 KGHSH and CDR2 LQKENI. This CDR3 is built from 16 residues. The chain combines TRBV18 with TRBJ1-5; no clear D. The sequence was obtained from an adult in good health. This specimen consisted of peripheral blood, obtained on day 0 of MenACWY control vaccination. The CDR3 nucleotides are TGTGCCAGCTCACCCGTGCCCCCGGCAAACAATCAGCCCCAGCATTTT. Translating it yields CASSPVPPANNQPQHF.